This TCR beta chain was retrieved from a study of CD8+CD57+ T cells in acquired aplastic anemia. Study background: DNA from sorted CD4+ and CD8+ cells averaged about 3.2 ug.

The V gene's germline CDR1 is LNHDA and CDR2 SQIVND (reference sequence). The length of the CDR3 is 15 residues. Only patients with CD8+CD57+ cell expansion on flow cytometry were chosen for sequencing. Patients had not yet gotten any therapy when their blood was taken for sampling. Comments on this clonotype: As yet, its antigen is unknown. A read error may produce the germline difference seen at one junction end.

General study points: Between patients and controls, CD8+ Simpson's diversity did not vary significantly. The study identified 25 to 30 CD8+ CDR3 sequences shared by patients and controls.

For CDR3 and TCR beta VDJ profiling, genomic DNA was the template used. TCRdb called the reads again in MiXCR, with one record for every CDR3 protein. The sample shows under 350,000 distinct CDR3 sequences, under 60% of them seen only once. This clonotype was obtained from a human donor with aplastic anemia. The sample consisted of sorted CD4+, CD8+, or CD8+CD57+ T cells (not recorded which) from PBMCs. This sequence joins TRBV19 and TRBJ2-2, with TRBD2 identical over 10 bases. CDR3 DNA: TGTGCCAGTAGCATAGCGGGGGGTAGTATCGGGGAGCTGTTTTTT. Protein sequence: CASSIAGGSIGELFF.